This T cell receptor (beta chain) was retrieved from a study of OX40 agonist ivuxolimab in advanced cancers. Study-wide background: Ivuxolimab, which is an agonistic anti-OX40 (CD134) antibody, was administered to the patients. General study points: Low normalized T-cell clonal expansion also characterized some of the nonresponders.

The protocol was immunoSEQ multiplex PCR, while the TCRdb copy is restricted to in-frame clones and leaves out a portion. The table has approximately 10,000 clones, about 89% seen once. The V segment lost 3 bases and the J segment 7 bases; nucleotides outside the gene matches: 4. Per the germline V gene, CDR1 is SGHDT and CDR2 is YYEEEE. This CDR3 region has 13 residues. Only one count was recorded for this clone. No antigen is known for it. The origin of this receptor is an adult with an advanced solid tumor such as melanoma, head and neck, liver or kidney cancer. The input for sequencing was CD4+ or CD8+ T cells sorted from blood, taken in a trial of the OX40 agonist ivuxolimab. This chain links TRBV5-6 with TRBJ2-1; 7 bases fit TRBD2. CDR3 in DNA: TGTGCCAGCAGCTCCGCGGGGGTAAATGAGCAGTTCTTC. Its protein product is CASSSAGVNEQFF.